The clone carrying this T cell receptor (beta chain) turned up a few times. What it binds is unknown. The data originate from a study of blood T cells in healthy people across ages. V shed 6 bases, J shed 3 bases, and the junction held 19 bases outside the gene matches. This CDR3 has 18 amino acids. In terms of origin and age, donors were healthy Caucasian individuals from Russia aged 6 to 90. A second PCR of 7 to 11 cycles used a sample-barcoded 5' primer and a J-beta primer mix. TCRdb used MiXCR to reprocess the 5' RACE reads, holding one entry per CDR3 protein. The sample has 1.8 million or so distinct CDR3 sequences; 35% to 50% are singletons. Broader study findings: In older individuals, TCR beta diversity per million T cells was lower, falling roughly linearly with age.

Sequenced material: blood. This sequence was found in a human donor in good health. The chain couples TRBV12-3 or TRBV12-4 to TRBJ1-2; 7 nucleotides line up with TRBD1. CDR3 sequence reads: CASSTYSPWDRQDYGYTF. CDR3 coding DNA: TGTGCCAGCAGCACCTATTCGCCGTGGGACAGACAGGACTATGGCTACACCTTC.